Each of the 32 T cell receptor beta chains below was sequenced from the same sample in a study of monozygotic twins with cystic fibrosis. The protocol was immunoSEQ multiplex PCR, while the TCRdb copy is restricted to in-frame clones and leaves out a portion. This sample yields about 20,000 clones, of which 85% to 90% are seen a single time; approximately 1.3% belongs to the top ten. The sequencing sample was made of blood. These receptors were obtained from a woman aged 25-40 years with cystic fibrosis.

This chain uses TRBV6-1 with TRBJ2-5; TRBD2 matches 7 bases. V lost 6 bases and J lost 6; bases outside the gene matches: 7. CDR1 is MNHNS, CDR2 SASEGT, per germline. CDR3 length equals 13 residues. CDR3 sequence (DNA): TGTGCCAGCAGATTAGCGGGCCCCAAGACCCAGTACTTC. This translates into CASRLAGPKTQYF.

Concerning this clone itself: The junction differs from germline at one of its ends, possibly a read error. The chain combines TRBV7-2 with TRBJ1-2; TRBD1 is a possible D gene (6 bases). This CDR3 is 15 amino acids long. Germline CDR1 and CDR2: SGHTA and FQGNSA. The CDR3 DNA reads TGTGCCAGCAGATTAGATCCCGCAGGGGACTATGGCTACACCTTC. Translating gives CASRLDPAGDYGYTF.

The V and J genes are TRBV5-8 and TRBJ1-1, with TRBD1 as a possible D gene (6 bases). Trimming removed 4 bases at V and 8 bases at J, with 12 bases between. Germline V gives CDR1 SGHTS, CDR2 YDEGEE. The length of the CDR3 is 12 residues. CDR3 in DNA: TGTGCCAGCAGCCTACAGGGATTCGAAGCTTTCTTT. Translation gives CASSLQGFEAFF.

The table lists this clone with a count of one. V is TRBV5-1 and J is TRBJ2-2; the match to TRBD1 covers 8 bases. J was trimmed by 6 bases and V by 4 bases; bases with no gene match: 14. In germline, CDR1 is SGHRS, CDR2 YFSETQ. This CDR3 is 17 amino acids long. CDR3 region: CASSVDRVTSTPGELFF. In nucleotides, the CDR3 is TGCGCCAGCAGCGTGGACAGGGTGACCTCAACACCCGGGGAGCTGTTTTTT.

The chain carries TRBV6-6 and TRBJ1-4; possible D gene TRBD1, 6 bases. Germline V gene sequence: CDR1 MNHNY, CDR2 SVGAGI (reference sequence). Trimming stripped 6 bases from V and 5 bases from J, with 13 bases between. This CDR3 has 14 residues. The CDR3 nucleotides read TGTGCCAGCAGGAACAGGAGGGGGAATGAAAAACTGTTTTTT. This translates into CASRNRRGNEKLFF.

This rearrangement joins TRBV4-1 to TRBJ2-3; D is possibly TRBD1 or TRBD2 (5 bases each). Germline V gene data show CDR1 as MGHRA and CDR2 as YSYEKL. With 7 bases removed from V and 5 bases from J, the gap between germline ends came to 13 bases. CDR3 length: 13 amino acids. DNA for the CDR3: TGCGCCAGCAAAGGGGCTGGAGGAGATACGCAGTATTTT. It codes for CASKGAGGDTQYF.

The chain has TRBV29-1 and TRBJ2-7, with 7 bases matching TRBD1. Looked up from germline, CDR1 is SQVTM and CDR2 is ANQGSEA. The CDR3 is 13 amino acids. After removal of 6 bases from V and 4 bases from J, the junction contained 9 bases not matched to a gene. The CDR3 DNA reads TGCAGCGTCTTGGACAGGTCGAAATACGAGCAGTACTTC. Amino acid sequence: CSVLDRSKYEQYF.

A few counts support this clone. As DNA, the CDR3 is TGTGCCAGCAGTGAAGTTGGCGATGAGCAGTTCTTC. It yields the protein CASSEVGDEQFF. This chain joins TRBV25-1 and TRBJ2-1; D is ambiguous. The CDR3 totals 12 residues. V dropped 2 bases and J dropped 8 bases, with 7 bases sitting between them. The germline CDR1 and CDR2 sequences are MGHDK and SYGVNS.

CDR3 loop: CASSLQVSYNSPLHF. CDR3 nucleotide sequence: TGCGCCAGCAGCTTGCAGGTCTCCTATAATTCACCCCTCCACTTT. This sequence joins TRBV5-1 and TRBJ1-6, with D unclear. Germline loops: CDR1 SGHRS, CDR2 YFSETQ. The V and J ends lost 1 base and 0 bases respectively, with 5 bases between them. CDR3 length: 15 residues. The variable domain in full, with the rest retrieved from reference TRBV5-1 and TRBJ1-6, is KAGVTQTPRYLIKTRGQQVTLSCSPISGHRSVSWYQQTPGQGLQFLFEYFSETQRNKGNFPGRFSGRQFSNSRSEMNVSTLELGDSALYLCASSLQVSYNSPLHFGNGTRLTVT.

In its sample, this clone was seen once. V gene TRBV9 combines with J gene TRBJ1-3; no definite D call. The length of the CDR3 is 16 residues. V lost 0 bases and J lost 0, with 10 bases in between. Germline CDR1 and CDR2: SGDLS and YYNGEE. In nucleotides, the CDR3 is TGTGCCAGCAGCGTAGCCCAATGGACCTCTGGAAACACCATATATTTT. This gives the protein CASSVAQWTSGNTIYF.

This chain joins TRBV6-6 and TRBJ2-7, with 7 positions matching TRBD1. Germline V gives CDR1 MNHNY, CDR2 SVGAGI (reference sequence). CDR3 length: 12 amino acids. J lost 10 bases, V lost 6 bases, and 9 bases had no gene match. DNA of the CDR3: TGTGCCAGCAGGACGCAGACAGGGAACCAGTACTTC. It translates to CASRTQTGNQYF.

The chain uses TRBV19 and TRBJ1-1; D uncertain. V was trimmed by 5 bases and J by 6 bases, leaving 16 bases between them. The CDR3 consists of 14 residues. Germline loops: CDR1 LNHDA, CDR2 SQIVND (reference sequence). This CDR3 is CASSPSQSGAEAFF. The CDR3 nucleotides are TGTGCCAGTAGTCCCAGTCAATCGGGCGCTGAAGCTTTCTTT. The entire variable domain, with the rest obtained from reference TRBV19 and TRBJ1-1, is as follows: DGGITQSPKYLFRKEGQNVTLSCEQNLNHDAMYWYRQDPGQGLRLIYYSQIVNDFQKGDIAEGYSVSREKKESFPLTVTSAQKNPTAFYLCASSPSQSGAEAFFGQGTRLTVV.

V gene TRBV19 combines with J gene TRBJ1-1; D is uncertain. Germline V CDR1 and CDR2: LNHDA, SQIVND (reference sequence). V lost 5 bases, J lost 6 bases, and 10 bases lay in between. The CDR3 length is 12 residues. The CDR3 bases are TGTGCCAGTAGTCGTTCCGCCTCTGAAGCTTTCTTT. Translating gives CASSRSASEAFF.

This chain uses TRBV30 with TRBJ1-1; perhaps TRBD1 as D (5 bases). Germline lookup yields CDR1 GTSNPN and CDR2 SVGIG (reference sequence). V was pared by 5 bases and J by 5 bases, with 18 bases between. CDR3 length: 14 amino acids. The CDR3 DNA reads as TGTGCCTGGGAAGCAATGGGGGGGTATACTGAAGCTTTCTTT. Translation: CAWEAMGGYTEAFF.

The chain couples TRBV2 to TRBJ1-5, with TRBD1 matching over 9 bases. This CDR3 has 13 amino acids. CDR1 and CDR2 (germline): SNHLY, FYNNEI. The V gene end was trimmed by 7 bases and the J gene end by 4 bases; junction bases not matched to a gene: 2. The CDR3 DNA follows: TGTGCCAGCAAAGGACAGGGGAATCAGCCCCAGCATTTT. This codes for CASKGQGNQPQHF.

The chain carries TRBV5-5 and TRBJ1-2; unclear D gene. The CDR3 sequence is 12 residues long. The V gene's germline CDR1 is SGHKS and CDR2 YYEKEE (reference sequence). V lost 7 bases to trimming and J lost 4 bases, with 11 bases between them. CDR3 sequence reads: CASSYEGYGYTF. CDR3 sequence (DNA): TGTGCCAGCTCCTACGAGGGCTATGGCTACACCTTC.

The chain carries TRBV6-1 and TRBJ2-1; tentative D call: TRBD2 (6 bases). The CDR3 consists of 14 residues. Looked up from germline, CDR1 is MNHNS and CDR2 is SASEGT. Trimming removed 7 bases from V and 4 bases from J, with 14 bases in between. CDR3 sequence reads: CASIGGLLYNEQFF. The DNA for the CDR3 is TGTGCCAGCATCGGGGGACTCCTGTACAATGAGCAGTTCTTC.

J is TRBJ2-2 and V is TRBV5-6; D gene unclear. The CDR3 runs to 14 residues. V was shortened by 0 bases and J by 5 bases, with 8 bases between the two germline ends. Germline V lookup: CDR1 SGHDT, CDR2 YYEEEE. The CDR3 is CASSLGAATGELFF. In nucleotides, the CDR3 is TGTGCCAGCAGCTTGGGTGCCGCTACCGGGGAGCTGTTTTTT.

This sequence joins TRBV5-6 and TRBJ2-7; a weak D match, TRBD1 (5 bases). CDR1 is SGHDT, CDR2 YYEEEE, per germline. V lost 3 bases and J 6 bases, leaving 13 bases between the germline ends. The CDR3 sequence is 13 residues long. CDR3 coding DNA: TGTGCCAGCAGCTCTGCAGGGATAATCGAGCAGTACTTC. Encoded protein: CASSSAGIIEQYF.

The chain links TRBV27 to TRBJ2-3; 9 bases are shared with TRBD2. The CDR3 is made up of 16 amino acids. V lost 5 bases, J lost 4 bases, and 10 bases stayed unmatched. CDR1 and CDR2 from the germline V gene are MNHEY and SMNVEV (reference sequence). For the CDR3, the DNA is TGTGCCAGCAGTCTTTCGAGCGGGGGGCCCCCAGATACGCAGTATTTT. Translated: CASSLSSGGPPDTQYF.

The gene calls are TRBV18 and TRBJ2-7; perhaps TRBD2 as D (6 bases). The CDR3 has 13 residues. V shed 2 bases and J shed 1 base, with 6 bases lying between them. From germline, CDR1 is KGHSH and CDR2 LQKENI. CDR3 region: CASSPGGSYEQYF. DNA of the CDR3: TGTGCCAGCTCACCAGGGGGGTCCTACGAGCAGTACTTC.

With regard to this clone: An end of the junction differs from the germline gene, which may be a read error. The rearrangement joins TRBV29-1 to TRBJ2-1; maybe TRBD1 (6 bases). Germline V gene sequence: CDR1 SQVTM, CDR2 ANQGSEA. The CDR3 sequence is 13 residues long. CDR3 sequence: CSGTGLGPFPDVF. CDR3 DNA sequence: TGCAGCGGTACAGGGTTGGGTCCGTTTCCGGACGTCTTC.

Here the CDR3 DNA reads TGTGCCAGCTCGATGGACAGGCCCAATGAAAAACTGTTTTTT. This gives the protein CASSMDRPNEKLFF. The genes are TRBV6-1 and TRBJ1-4; 7 bases agree with TRBD1. Germline CDR1 MNHNS, CDR2 SASEGT. The CDR3 totals 14 residues. The V segment lost 8 bases and the J segment 5 bases; nucleotides outside the gene matches: 8.

As for this clone: One junction end does not reproduce the germline sequence, and a read error may be involved. DNA of the CDR3: TGTGCCAGCACCTTGGGACTCGGCGGCTCCTACGAGCAGTACTTC. It yields the protein CASTLGLGGSYEQYF. The chain couples TRBV5-6 to TRBJ2-7, with D possibly being TRBD2 (6 bases). This CDR3 is 15 amino acids long. Germline loops: CDR1 SGHDT, CDR2 YYEEEE.

This rearrangement joins TRBV5-1 to TRBJ2-4; 10 bases match TRBD2. Losses at the gene ends were 4 bases for V and 1 base for J; bases not matched to a gene: 8. Germline lookup yields CDR1 SGHRS and CDR2 YFSETQ. The CDR3 is 17 amino acids. Written as DNA, the CDR3 is TGCGCCAGCAGCCCAGTGATTAGCGGGGGGGCCAAAAACATTCAGTACTTC. This codes for CASSPVISGGAKNIQYF.

The rearrangement joins TRBV29-1 to TRBJ2-5, with 14 bases identical to TRBD2. Germline trimming cut 4 bases from V and 4 bases from J; bases unmatched to any gene: 8. The germline CDR1 and CDR2 sequences are SQVTM and ANQGSEA. This CDR3 is built from 16 residues. This CDR3 is CSVAQTSGGAGETQYF. The CDR3 DNA reads TGCAGCGTTGCCCAGACTAGCGGGGGGGCCGGAGAGACCCAGTACTTC.

The CDR3 bases are TGTGCCAGCAGCTCCCAGGACAGGAGAAACACTGAAGCTTTCTTT. Protein: CASSSQDRRNTEAFF. V usage is TRBV21-1 and J usage is TRBJ1-1; the D call TRBD1 from the table was never checked on the DNA. TRBV21-1 is a pseudogene segment. The CDR3 has 15 residues.

The V call is TRBV5-1, the J call TRBJ2-7; 10 bases map to TRBD1. Germline CDR1 and CDR2: SGHRS and YFSETQ. The CDR3 spans 15 residues. The V and J ends lost 8 bases and 3 bases, in that order; junction bases with no gene match: 11. The CDR3 reads CASCRGDRGFYEQYF. The CDR3 DNA follows: TGCGCCAGTTGCAGAGGGGACAGGGGCTTCTACGAGCAGTACTTC.

The sample holds a few counts of this clone. This CDR3 is also generated by other DNA sequences in the sample. The J gene is TRBJ1-5, the V gene TRBV5-1, with TRBD1 identical over 9 bases. V lost 0 bases to trimming and J lost 4 bases; unmatched junction nucleotides: 2. The CDR3 totals 15 residues. Germline V gives CDR1 SGHRS, CDR2 YFSETQ. The CDR3 loop reads CASSLDGQGNQPQHF. Written as DNA, the CDR3 is TGCGCCAGCAGCTTGGATGGACAGGGGAATCAGCCCCAGCATTTT.

This chain connects TRBV5-1 to TRBJ2-7, with a tentative D call TRBD2 (6 bases). The ends were cut back, 3 bases at V and 8 bases at J, with 18 bases in the middle. The CDR3 runs to 14 residues. CDR1 and CDR2 (germline): SGHRS, YFSETQ. CDR3 region: CASSSSGAELKQYF. CDR3 sequence (DNA): TGCGCCAGCAGCTCATCGGGAGCAGAACTTAAGCAGTACTTC.

A single count supports this clone. The chain carries TRBV7-8 and TRBJ2-5; D is perhaps TRBD1 (6 bases). The CDR3 extends over 15 amino acids. V lost 4 bases and J 3 bases, leaving 15 bases between the germline ends. The germline CDR1 and CDR2 sequences are SGHVS and FQNEAQ. The chain's CDR3 is CASSSDTRGKETQYF. CDR3 coding DNA: TGTGCCAGCAGCTCGGACACCAGGGGCAAAGAGACCCAGTACTTC.

The V gene is TRBV9, the J gene TRBJ1-2, with D unclear. The CDR3 is 14 amino acids. Germline CDR1 SGDLS, CDR2 YYNGEE. V was trimmed by 0 bases and J by 4 bases, leaving 10 bases between them. The CDR3 coding sequence is TGTGCCAGCAGCGTAGGGGATTCCTCCTATGGCTACACCTTC. This sequence encodes CASSVGDSSYGYTF.